A selection of T cell receptor beta chains follows, all from one sample in a study of blood T cell repertoires in COVID-19. Produced via immunoSEQ multiplex PCR; TCRdb's table is partial and in-frame only. The sample yields around 170,000 clones, roughly 80% seen once. The sample taken for sequencing was PBMCs or T cells enriched from blood (not recorded which). Receptors originate from a man aged 50 to 59 who had recovered from COVID-19. CDR3s include the opening cysteine and the closing phenylalanine or tryptophan. Each record gives: clone size, D gene, V gene, J gene, CDR3 DNA, CDR3 protein. The D gene is left open where the match is weak. Not all rows give a size; the values are once, few, many and, for expanded clones, a class.

NA	TRBD1	TRBV15	TRBJ2-7	TGTGCCACCAGCAGAGGGAGCCGGGACAGGGTACAGCAGTACTTC	CATSRGSRDRVQQYF
once	NA	TRBV29-1	TRBJ1-1	TGCAGCGCCATGACAGGCCTAAACACTGAAGCTTTCTTT	CSAMTGLNTEAFF
NA	TRBD1	TRBV11-2	TRBJ1-2	TGTGCCAGCAGCTACGGACAGGGTGGCTACACCTTC	CASSYGQGGYTF
NA	TRBD1	TRBV9	TRBJ2-2	TGTGCCAGCAGCGTTGGAAAGACAGGGGGTATCGGGGAGCTGTTTTTT	CASSVGKTGGIGELFF
NA	TRBD1	TRBV4-1	TRBJ1-1	TGCGCCAGCACCCAGAAAGGGGGCGCTATGACTGAAGCTTTCTTT	CASTQKGGAMTEAFF
NA	NA	TRBV7-9	TRBJ2-5	TGTGCCAGCAGCTACCAAAAAGAGGAGACCCAGTACTTC	CASSYQKEETQYF
NA	TRBD1	TRBV11-3	TRBJ1-1	TGTGCCAGCAGCCCGGGTCGGGTCCAGGGGGCCACTGAAGCTTTCTTT	CASSPGRVQGATEAFF
NA	NA	TRBV7-6	TRBJ2-7	TGTGCCAGCAGCTTATCGGGTTACTACGAGCAGTACTTC	CASSLSGYYEQYF
NA	NA	TRBV7-9	TRBJ1-2	TGTGCCAGCAGCCCCCAAGGACGGGAGAACTATGGCTACACCTTC	CASSPQGRENYGYTF
NA	NA	TRBV5-1	TRBJ2-5	TGCGCCAGCAGCTTGGGGGCAGCCCAAGAGACCCAGTACTTC	CASSLGAAQETQYF
NA	NA	TRBV4-2	TRBJ1-6	TGTGCCAGCAGCCAAGAATACGGACAGTTTAATTCACCCCTCCACTTT	CASSQEYGQFNSPLHF
NA	TRBD1	TRBV4-3	TRBJ1-2	TGCGCCAGCAGCCAAGGGGGACAGCGCAACTATGGCTACACCTTC	CASSQGGQRNYGYTF
few	TRBD1	TRBV7-8	TRBJ1-2	TGTGCCAGCAGCTTAGTATCACAGGGGGCACATAATGGCTACACCTTC	CASSLVSQGAHNGYTF
NA	TRBD1	TRBV3-1/TRBV3-2	TRBJ1-1	TGTGCCAGCAGCCCGGGACAGGGCAGGGAAGCTTTCTTT	CASSPGQGREAFF
once	TRBD1	TRBV28	TRBJ1-2	TGTGCCAGCAGTTCCGGGGACAGGGGGCTTAGCTACACCTTC	CASSSGDRGLSYTF
NA	TRBD1	TRBV7-9	TRBJ2-4	TGTGCCAGCAGCTTCCCAGGGGGAGCCAAAAACATTCAGTACTTC	CASSFPGGAKNIQYF
NA	NA	TRBV27	TRBJ1-2	TGTGCCAGCAGTTTACGGCAGGGGTGGGGCTACACCTTC	CASSLRQGWGYTF
NA	TRBD2	TRBV7-8	TRBJ2-7	TGTGCCAGCAGCCGAGCGGGGGGGAACGACGAGCAGTACTTC	CASSRAGGNDEQYF
NA	TRBD1	TRBV6-5	TRBJ1-6	TGTGCCAGCAGTTACACAGGGGGTTCACCCCTCCACTTT	CASSYTGGSPLHF